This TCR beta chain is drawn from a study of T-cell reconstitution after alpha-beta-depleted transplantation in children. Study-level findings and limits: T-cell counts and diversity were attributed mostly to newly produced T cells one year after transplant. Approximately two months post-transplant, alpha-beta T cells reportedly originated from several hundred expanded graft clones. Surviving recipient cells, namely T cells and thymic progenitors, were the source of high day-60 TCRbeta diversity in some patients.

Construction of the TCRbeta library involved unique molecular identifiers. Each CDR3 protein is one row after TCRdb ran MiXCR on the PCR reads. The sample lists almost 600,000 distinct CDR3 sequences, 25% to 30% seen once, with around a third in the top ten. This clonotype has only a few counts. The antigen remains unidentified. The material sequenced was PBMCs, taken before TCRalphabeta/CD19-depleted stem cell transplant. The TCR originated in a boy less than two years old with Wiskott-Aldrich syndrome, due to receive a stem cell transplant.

Written as DNA, the CDR3 is TGCAGCGTTGACAGGCAACAAGAGACCCAGTACTTC. Amino acid sequence: CSVDRQQETQYF. The J gene is TRBJ2-5, the V gene TRBV29-1; D not certain. The V and J ends lost 3 bases and 2 bases respectively, with 7 bases between them. Germline V CDR1 and CDR2: SQVTM, ANQGSEA. The CDR3 sequence is 12 residues long.